This T cell receptor (beta chain) was documented in a study of early T cells in non-severe SARS-CoV-2 infection. The overall study: Sequencing of bulk RNA from unsorted whole blood was done, without chain pairing.

Study-wide results and caveats: Matching with VDJdb favored anti-spike CD8 responses (missing private and CD4 specificities).

Note on this clonotype: Its target is not known.

The protocol attached unique molecular identifiers to individual cDNA molecules. TCRdb itself ran the 5' RACE reads through MiXCR, one entry per CDR3 protein. The sample holds tens of thousands of distinct CDR3 sequences, about an eighth seen once. This TCR was sampled from an adult who was a healthcare worker with PCR-confirmed SARS-CoV-2 infection or an uninfected control (not recorded which). The source was whole blood, collected at baseline.

The DNA for the CDR3 is TGTGCCAGCAGCTTAAGGGGACGGAGCTCCTACAATGAGCAGTTCTTC. Residues: CASSLRGRSSYNEQFF. V gene TRBV7-2 combines with J gene TRBJ2-1; D may be TRBD1 or TRBD2 (5 bases each). CDR1 and CDR2 (germline): SGHTA, FQGNSA. This CDR3 has 16 amino acids. Trimming shortened V by 2 bases and J by 0 bases, and 11 bases separated the two germline ends.